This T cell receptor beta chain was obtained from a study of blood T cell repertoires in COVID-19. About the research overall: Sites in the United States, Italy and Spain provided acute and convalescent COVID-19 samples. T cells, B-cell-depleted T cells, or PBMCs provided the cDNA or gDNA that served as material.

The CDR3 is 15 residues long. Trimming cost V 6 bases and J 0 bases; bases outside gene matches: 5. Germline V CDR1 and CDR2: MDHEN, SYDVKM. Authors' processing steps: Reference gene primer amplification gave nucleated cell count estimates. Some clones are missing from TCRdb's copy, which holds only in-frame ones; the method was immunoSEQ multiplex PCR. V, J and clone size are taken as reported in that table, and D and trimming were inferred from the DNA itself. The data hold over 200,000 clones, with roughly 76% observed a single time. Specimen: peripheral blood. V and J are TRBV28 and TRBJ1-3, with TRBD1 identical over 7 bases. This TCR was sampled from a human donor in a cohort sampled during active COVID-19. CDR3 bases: TGTGCCAGCAGCAAGACAGGGAGCTCTGGAAACACCATATATTTT. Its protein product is CASSKTGSSGNTIYF.